This entry lists 6 T cell receptor beta chains sequenced from one sample in a study. Via MiXCR, TCRdb re-called the 5' RACE reads, giving one row per CDR3 protein. The sample has around 57,000 distinct CDR3 sequences, roughly 28% seen once; the top ten hold more than 3%. Sequenced sample: tumor-infiltrating memory CD4+ T cells sorted from the breast tumor. The subset is: memory CD4+ T cells, CD4+CD45RO+CD25-. Source of these receptors: a female donor with breast cancer.

This clonotype has more than one count but fewer than ten. The V call is TRBV7-3, the J call TRBJ2-5; possible D gene TRBD1, 6 bases. This CDR3 spans 13 amino acids. Trimming cost V 5 bases and J 7 bases, with 14 bases left between them. Germline lookup yields CDR1 SGHTA and CDR2 FQGTGA. The CDR3, as DNA: TGTGCCAGCAGCCCACAGGGCTCCGGGACCCAGTACTTC. It yields the protein CASSPQGSGTQYF.

This clonotype occurred many times. This chain joins TRBV7-8 and TRBJ2-7, with D perhaps TRBD1 (6 bases). The length of the CDR3 is 14 residues. The germline V gene has CDR1 SGHVS and CDR2 FQNEAQ. The V gene lost 3 bases and the J gene lost 2 bases, with 11 bases spanning the gap. In DNA, the CDR3 is TGTGCCAGCAGCTTCCAGACAGGACCCTACGAGCAGTACTTC. Residues: CASSFQTGPYEQYF.

In this sample, this clonotype turned up many times. V and J are TRBV20-1 and TRBJ1-2; 7 bases agree with TRBD1. Germline lookup yields CDR1 DFQATT and CDR2 SNEGSKA (reference sequence). V shed 6 bases, J shed 3 bases, and the junction held 4 bases outside the gene matches. The CDR3 is made up of 12 amino acids. The CDR3 protein is CSARGTDYGYTF. The CDR3 nucleotides read TGCAGTGCCCGGGGGACAGACTATGGCTACACCTTC.

The chain recombines TRBV27 with TRBJ2-3; TRBD1 matches at 8 bases. V was pared by 2 bases and J by 3 bases, with 10 bases of the junction left unmatched. The CDR3 runs to 17 residues. The V gene's germline CDR1 is MNHEY and CDR2 SMNVEV (reference sequence). CDR3 amino acids: CASSLQSRGQRTDTQYF. CDR3 DNA: TGTGCCAGCAGTTTACAATCCAGGGGGCAAAGGACAGATACGCAGTATTTT.

V gene TRBV6-6 combines with J gene TRBJ1-1, with D maybe TRBD1 (5 bases). Germline CDR1 MNHNY, CDR2 SVGAGI (reference sequence). Trimming pared 5 bases from V and 4 bases from J, leaving 14 bases between. The CDR3 consists of 14 residues. CDR3 in DNA: TGTGCCAGCAGTCCTCGGGGAAGGGGCACTGAAGCTTTCTTT. Its translation is CASSPRGRGTEAFF.

This chain links TRBV20-1 with TRBJ2-7; no clear D gene. Germline loops: CDR1 DFQATT, CDR2 SNEGSKA (reference sequence). V was trimmed by 6 bases and J by 0 bases, leaving 6 bases between them. This CDR3 has 11 residues. CDR3 residues: CSARYSYEQYF. The DNA for the CDR3 is TGCAGTGCCCGATACTCCTACGAGCAGTACTTC.